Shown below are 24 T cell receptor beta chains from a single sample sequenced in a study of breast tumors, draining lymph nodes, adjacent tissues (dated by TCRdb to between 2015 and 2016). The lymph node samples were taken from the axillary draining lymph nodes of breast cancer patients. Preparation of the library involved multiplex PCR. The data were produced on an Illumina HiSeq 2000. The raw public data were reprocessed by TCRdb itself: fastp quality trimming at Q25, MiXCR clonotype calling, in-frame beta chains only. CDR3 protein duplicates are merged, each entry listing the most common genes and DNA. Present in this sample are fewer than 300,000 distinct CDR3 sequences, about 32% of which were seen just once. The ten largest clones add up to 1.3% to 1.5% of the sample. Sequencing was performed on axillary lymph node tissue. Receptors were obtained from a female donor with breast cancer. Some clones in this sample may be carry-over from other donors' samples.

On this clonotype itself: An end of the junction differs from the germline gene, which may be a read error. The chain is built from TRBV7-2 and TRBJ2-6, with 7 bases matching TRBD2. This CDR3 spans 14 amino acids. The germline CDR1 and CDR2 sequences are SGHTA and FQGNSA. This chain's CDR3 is CASSLWAGVVTEAF. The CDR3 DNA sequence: TGTGCCAGCAGCTTGTGGGCGGGGGTGGTCACTGAAGCTTTC.

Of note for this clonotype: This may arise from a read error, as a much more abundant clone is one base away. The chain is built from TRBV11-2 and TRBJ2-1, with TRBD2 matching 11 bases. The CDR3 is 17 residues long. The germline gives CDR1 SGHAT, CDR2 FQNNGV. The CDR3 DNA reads TGTACCAGCAGCTTACACCTAGCGGGAGGCCGGGGTAATGAGCAGTTCTTC. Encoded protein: CTSSLHLAGGRGNEQFF.

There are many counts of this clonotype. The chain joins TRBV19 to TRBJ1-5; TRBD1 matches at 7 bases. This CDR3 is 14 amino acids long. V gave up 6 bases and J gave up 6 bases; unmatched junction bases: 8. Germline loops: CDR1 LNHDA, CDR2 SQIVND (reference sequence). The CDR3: CASSFDRAGQPQHF. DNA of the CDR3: TGTGCCAGTAGCTTTGACAGGGCGGGTCAGCCCCAGCATTTT.

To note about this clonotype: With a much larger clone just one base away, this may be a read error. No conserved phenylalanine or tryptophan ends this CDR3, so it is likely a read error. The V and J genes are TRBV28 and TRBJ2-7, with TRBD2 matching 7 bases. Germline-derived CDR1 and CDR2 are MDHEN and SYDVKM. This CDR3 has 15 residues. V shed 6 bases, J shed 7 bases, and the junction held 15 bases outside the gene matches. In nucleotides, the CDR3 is TGTGCCAGCAGCGGACCGGGACGGGGGGTTGGAGAGCAGTACCTC. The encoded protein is CASSGPGRGVGEQYL.

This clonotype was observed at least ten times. The CDR3 protein is CASSPGLAKGEQYF. CDR3 nucleotide sequence: TGTGCCAGCAGCCCGGGCTTGGCCAAGGGGGAGCAGTACTTC. The rearrangement links TRBV11-2 to TRBJ2-7; possibly TRBD1 for D (5 bases). The CDR3 is 14 amino acids. The germline gives CDR1 SGHAT, CDR2 FQNNGV. Between the trimmed V and J ends, which lost 5 bases and 7 bases, there was a span of 18 bases. Combining the CDR3 with reference TRBV11-2 and TRBJ2-7 gives the whole variable domain EAGVAQSPRYKIIEKRQSVAFWCNPISGHATLYWYQQILGQGPKLLIQFQNNGVVDDSQLPKDRFSAERLKGVDSTLKIQPAKLEDSAVYLCASSPGLAKGEQYFGPGTRLTVT.

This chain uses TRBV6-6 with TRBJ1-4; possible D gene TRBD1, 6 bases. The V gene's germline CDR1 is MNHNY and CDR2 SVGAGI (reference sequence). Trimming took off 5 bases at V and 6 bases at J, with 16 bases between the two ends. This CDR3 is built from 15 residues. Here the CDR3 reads CASSHPGTRDEKLFF. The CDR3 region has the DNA TGTGCCAGCAGTCACCCCGGGACAAGAGATGAAAAACTGTTTTTT.

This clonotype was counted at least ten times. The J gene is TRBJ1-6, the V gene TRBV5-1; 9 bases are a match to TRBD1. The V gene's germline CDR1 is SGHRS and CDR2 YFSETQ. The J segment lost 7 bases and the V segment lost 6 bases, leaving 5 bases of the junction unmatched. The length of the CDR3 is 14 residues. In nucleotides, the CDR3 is TGCGCCAGCAATTCCGGGACAGGGAATTCACCCCTCCACTTT. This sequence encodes CASNSGTGNSPLHF.

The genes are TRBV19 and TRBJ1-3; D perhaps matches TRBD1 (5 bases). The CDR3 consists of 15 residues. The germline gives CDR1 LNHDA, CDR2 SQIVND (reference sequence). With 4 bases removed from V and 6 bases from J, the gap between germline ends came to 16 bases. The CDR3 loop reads CASSTIDETENTIYF. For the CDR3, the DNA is TGTGCCAGTAGTACTATCGACGAGACAGAAAACACCATATATTTT.

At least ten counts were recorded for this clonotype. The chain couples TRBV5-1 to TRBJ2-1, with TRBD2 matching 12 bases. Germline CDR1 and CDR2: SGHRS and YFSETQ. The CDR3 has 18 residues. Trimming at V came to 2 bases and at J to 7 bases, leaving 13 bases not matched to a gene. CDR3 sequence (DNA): TGCGCCAGCAGCTTCTTCCTACAGACTAGCGGGAGTTCAAATGAGCAGTTCTTC. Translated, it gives CASSFFLQTSGSSNEQFF.

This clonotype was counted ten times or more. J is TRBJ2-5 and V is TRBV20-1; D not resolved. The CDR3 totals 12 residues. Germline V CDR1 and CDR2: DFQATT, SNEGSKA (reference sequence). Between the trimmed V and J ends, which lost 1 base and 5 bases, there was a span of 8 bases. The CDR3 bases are TGCAGTGCTAGAGTTGAGCTGGAGACCCAGTACTTC. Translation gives CSARVELETQYF.

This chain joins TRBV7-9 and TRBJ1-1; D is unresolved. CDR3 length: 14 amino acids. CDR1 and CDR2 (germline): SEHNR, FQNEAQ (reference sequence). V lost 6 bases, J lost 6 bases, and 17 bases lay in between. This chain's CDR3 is CASSHGGLRAEAFF. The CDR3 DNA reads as TGTGCCAGCAGTCACGGAGGGCTTCGGGCTGAAGCTTTCTTT.

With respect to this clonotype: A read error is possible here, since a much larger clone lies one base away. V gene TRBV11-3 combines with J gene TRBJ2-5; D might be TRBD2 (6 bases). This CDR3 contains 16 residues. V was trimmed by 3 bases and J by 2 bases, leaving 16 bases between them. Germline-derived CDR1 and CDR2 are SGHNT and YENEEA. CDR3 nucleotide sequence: TGTGCCAGCAGCTTGGATAGCGGCGCCGAGCAAGAGACCCAGTACTTC. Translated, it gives CASSLDSGAEQETQYF.

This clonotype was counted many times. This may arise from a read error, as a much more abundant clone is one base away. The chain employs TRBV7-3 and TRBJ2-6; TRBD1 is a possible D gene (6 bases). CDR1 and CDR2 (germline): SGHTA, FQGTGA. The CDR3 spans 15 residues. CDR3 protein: CASSLGGNGANVLPF. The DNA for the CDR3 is TGTGCCAGCAGCTTAGGGGGCAACGGGGCCAACGTCCTGCCTTTC.

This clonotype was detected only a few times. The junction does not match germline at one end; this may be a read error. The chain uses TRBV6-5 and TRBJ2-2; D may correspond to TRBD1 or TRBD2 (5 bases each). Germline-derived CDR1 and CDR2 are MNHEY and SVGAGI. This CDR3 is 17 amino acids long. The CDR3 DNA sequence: TGTGCCAGCAGTCACTCGAGGGGACCCGGGGACACCGGGGAGCTGTTTTTT. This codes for CASSHSRGPGDTGELFF.

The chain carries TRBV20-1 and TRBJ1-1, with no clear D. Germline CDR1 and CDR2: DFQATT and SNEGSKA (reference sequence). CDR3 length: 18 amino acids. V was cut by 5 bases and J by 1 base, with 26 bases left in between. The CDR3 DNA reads TGCAGTGCTGTTCCCCTCCGGGTAATTCTCAGAGAGAACACTGAAGCTTTCTTT. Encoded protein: CSAVPLRVILRENTEAFF.

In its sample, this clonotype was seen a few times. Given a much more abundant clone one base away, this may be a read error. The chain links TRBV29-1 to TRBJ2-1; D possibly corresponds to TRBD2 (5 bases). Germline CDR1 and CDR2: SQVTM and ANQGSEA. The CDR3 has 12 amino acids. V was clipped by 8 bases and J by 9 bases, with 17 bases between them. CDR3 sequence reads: CSFRTGDGEQFF. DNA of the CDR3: TGCAGCTTCCGGACTGGCGATGGTGAGCAGTTCTTC.

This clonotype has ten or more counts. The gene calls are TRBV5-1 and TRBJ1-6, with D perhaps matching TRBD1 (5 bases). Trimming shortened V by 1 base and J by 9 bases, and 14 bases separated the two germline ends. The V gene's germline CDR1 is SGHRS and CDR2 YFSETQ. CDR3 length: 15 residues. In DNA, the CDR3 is TGCGCCAGCAGCTTGACTGGCCAGGGACGTTCACCCCTCCACTTT. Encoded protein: CASSLTGQGRSPLHF.

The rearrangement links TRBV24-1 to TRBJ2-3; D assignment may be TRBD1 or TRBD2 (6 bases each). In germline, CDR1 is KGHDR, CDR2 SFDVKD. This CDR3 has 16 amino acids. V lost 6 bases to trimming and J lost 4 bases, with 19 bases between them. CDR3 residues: CATSSIWGAGPDTQYF. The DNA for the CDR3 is TGTGCCACCAGTAGTATATGGGGGGCCGGACCAGATACGCAGTATTTT.

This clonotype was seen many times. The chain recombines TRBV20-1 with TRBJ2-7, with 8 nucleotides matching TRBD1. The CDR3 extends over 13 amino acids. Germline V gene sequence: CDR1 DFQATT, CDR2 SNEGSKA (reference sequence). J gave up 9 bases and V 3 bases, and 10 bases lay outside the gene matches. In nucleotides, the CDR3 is TGCAGTGCTAGCTCCCCAGGGGGCAACGGGCAGTACTTC. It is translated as CSASSPGGNGQYF.

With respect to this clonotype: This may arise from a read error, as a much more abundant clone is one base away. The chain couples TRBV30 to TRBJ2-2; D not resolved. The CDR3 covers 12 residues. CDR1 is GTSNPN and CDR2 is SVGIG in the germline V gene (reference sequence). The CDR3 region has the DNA TGTGCCTGGGGTGTAAACGCCGGGGAGCTGTTTTTT. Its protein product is CAWGVNAGELFF.

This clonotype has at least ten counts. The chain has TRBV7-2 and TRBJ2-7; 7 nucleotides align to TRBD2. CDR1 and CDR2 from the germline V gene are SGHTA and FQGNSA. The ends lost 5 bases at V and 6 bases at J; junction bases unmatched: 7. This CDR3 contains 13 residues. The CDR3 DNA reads TGTGCCAGCAGCATGAGCCTAGCGGCCGAGCAGTACTTC. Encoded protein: CASSMSLAAEQYF.

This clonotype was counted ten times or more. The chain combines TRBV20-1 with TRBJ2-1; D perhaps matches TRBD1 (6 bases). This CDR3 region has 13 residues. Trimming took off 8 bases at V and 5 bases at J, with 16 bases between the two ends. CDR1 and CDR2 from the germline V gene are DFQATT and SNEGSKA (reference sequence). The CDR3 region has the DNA TGCAGTCCTCCCATCAGGGGCCACAATGAGCAGTTCTTC. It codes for CSPPIRGHNEQFF.

CDR3 region: CASSGYAGQGANSGANVLTF. CDR3 coding DNA: TGTGCCAGCAGCGGCTACGCGGGACAGGGAGCTAACTCTGGGGCCAACGTCCTGACTTTC. The chain employs TRBV7-2 and TRBJ2-6; 9 bases fit TRBD1. Germline V gives CDR1 SGHTA, CDR2 FQGNSA. The CDR3 consists of 20 residues. Trimming at V came to 5 bases and at J to 0 bases, leaving 14 bases not matched to a gene.

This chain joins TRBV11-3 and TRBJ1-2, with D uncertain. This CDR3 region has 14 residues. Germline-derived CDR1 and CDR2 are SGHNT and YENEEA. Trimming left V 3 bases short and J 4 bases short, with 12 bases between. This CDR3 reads CASSLGGGSYGYTF. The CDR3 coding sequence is TGTGCCAGCAGCTTGGGAGGCGGATCCTATGGCTACACCTTC.